This note documents a single T cell receptor (beta chain) sequence. The antigen it binds to is not known. Base qualities are missing; no much larger clone stands one base away. TCRbeta CDR3 regions were amplified from genomic DNA using the immunoSEQ Assay, a bias-controlled multiplex PCR. The published analysis was carried out like this. Within the assay, amplification of reference gene primers was used to estimate how many nucleated cells each sample contained. To quantify the absolute abundance of each unique TCRbeta CDR3 rearrangement, sequence reads were collapsed and filtered. Productive Simpson clonality was computed per sample as the square root of Simpson's diversity index over productive rearrangements. The table comes from immuneACCESS by way of TCRdb, which keeps in-frame sequences with V and J called. Part of the clones is missing from these tables; in studies checked, under half for an unresolved V gene and the rest for unknown reasons. D and trimming come from the DNA, and the V and J calls and clone size come from that table. The sample contains some 70,000 clones, 80% to 90% of them found a single time. The ten biggest clones cover more than 1.4% of the sample.

The collaborating institutions used their own protocols to collect whole blood in K2EDTA tubes. For TCRbeta analysis, collaborators shipped samples as frozen whole blood, isolated PBMCs, or DNA extracted from either of those sample types. This entry comes from a study of blood T cell repertoires in COVID-19 (TCRdb year 2020). About the full investigation: The collaborator samples originated in the United States, Italy and Spain and spanned the acute and convalescent phases of COVID-19. The material from the prospective study consisted of cDNA or gDNA derived from T cells, B-cell-depleted T cells, or PBMCs. Subjects who had been exposed to COVID-19, were actively infected with it, or had recovered from it provided the deeply sampled blood TCRbeta repertoires that made up the dataset. The repertoires were released in a freely available public database meant as a resource for research on the immune response to SARS-CoV-2. The samples were drawn from two sources: the first 160 participants of the ongoing ImmuneRACE study, and 1,200 or so subjects contributed by 6 global collaborators. The sample metadata nearly always contained a de-identified subject ID, COVID-19 status, age in years and sex. HLA class I and class II types, where available, came from metadata supplied by the sample provider rather than from assay-based typing.

Paper-wide results and their limitations: Clinical and demographic metadata were provided uncurated, with the amount varying by source and participant.

The sequence was obtained from an older woman with acute or convalescent COVID-19. Input material: peripheral blood.

The CDR3 amino acid sequence is: CATSVLAGSEQYF. At the DNA level, the sequence is TGTGCCACCAGCGTGTTGGCGGGGAGCGAGCAGTACTTC. Here the chain combines TRBV24-1 and TRBJ2-7, with a tentative D gene TRBD2 over 6 matching bases. The CDR3 numbers 13 residues from cysteine through phenylalanine. Here the CDR3 DNA is all that survives: 39 bases in frame from base 1. Deletion took 7 bases off V and 6 bases off J, with a span of 15 bases between the germline ends. Per the germline V gene, KGHDR is the CDR1 and SFDVKD is the CDR2.